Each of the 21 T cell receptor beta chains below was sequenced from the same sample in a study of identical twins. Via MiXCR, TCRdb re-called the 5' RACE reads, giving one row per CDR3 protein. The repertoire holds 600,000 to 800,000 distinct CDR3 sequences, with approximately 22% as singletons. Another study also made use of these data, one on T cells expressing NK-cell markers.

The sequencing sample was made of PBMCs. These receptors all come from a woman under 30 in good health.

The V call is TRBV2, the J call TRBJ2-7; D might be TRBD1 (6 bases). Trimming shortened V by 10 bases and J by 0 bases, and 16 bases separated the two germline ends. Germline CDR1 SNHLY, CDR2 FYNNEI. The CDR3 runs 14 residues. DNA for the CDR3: TGTGCCACCTTACTGACAGGAAGCTCCTACGAGCAGTACTTC. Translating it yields CATLLTGSSYEQYF.

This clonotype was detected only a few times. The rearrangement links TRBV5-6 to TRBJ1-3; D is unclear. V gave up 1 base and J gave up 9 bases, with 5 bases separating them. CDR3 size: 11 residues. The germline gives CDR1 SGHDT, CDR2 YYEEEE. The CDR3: CASSLRGTIYF. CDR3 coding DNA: TGTGCCAGCAGCTTGCGCGGCACCATATATTTT.

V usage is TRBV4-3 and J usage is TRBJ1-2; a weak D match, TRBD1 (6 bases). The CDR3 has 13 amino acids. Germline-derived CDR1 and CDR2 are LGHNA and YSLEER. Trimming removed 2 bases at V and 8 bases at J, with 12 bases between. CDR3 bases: TGCGCCAGCAGCCAACACAGGGTTGGAGGCTACACCTTC. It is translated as CASSQHRVGGYTF.

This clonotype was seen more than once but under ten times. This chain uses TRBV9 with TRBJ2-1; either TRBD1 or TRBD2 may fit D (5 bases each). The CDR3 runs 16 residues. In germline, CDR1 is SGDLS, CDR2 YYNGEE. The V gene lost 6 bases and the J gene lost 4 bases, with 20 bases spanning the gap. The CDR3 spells CASTEGKPSNYNEQFF. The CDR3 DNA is TGTGCCAGCACCGAGGGGAAACCATCCAATTACAATGAGCAGTTCTTC.

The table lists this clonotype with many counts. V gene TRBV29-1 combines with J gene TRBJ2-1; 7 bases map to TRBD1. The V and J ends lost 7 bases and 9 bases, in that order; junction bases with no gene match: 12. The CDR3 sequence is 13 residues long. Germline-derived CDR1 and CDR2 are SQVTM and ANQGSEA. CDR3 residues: CSAAGQGVGEQFF. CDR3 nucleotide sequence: TGCAGCGCCGCGGGTCAGGGGGTAGGTGAGCAGTTCTTC.

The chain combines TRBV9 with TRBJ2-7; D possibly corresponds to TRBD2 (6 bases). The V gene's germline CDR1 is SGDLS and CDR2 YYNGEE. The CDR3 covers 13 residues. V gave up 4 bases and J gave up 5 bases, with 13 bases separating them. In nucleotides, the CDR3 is TGTGCCAGCAGCCTCTGGGACTTTCACGAGCAGTACTTC. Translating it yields CASSLWDFHEQYF.

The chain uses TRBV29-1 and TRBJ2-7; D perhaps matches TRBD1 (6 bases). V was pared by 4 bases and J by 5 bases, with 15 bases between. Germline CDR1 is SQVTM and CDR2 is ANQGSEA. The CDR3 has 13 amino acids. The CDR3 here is CSVGLRGLNEQYF. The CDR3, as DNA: TGCAGCGTTGGCCTCAGGGGCCTAAACGAGCAGTACTTC.

CDR3 region: CASSQGQLLQETQYF. The CDR3 nucleotides are TGTGCCAGCAGTCAGGGACAGCTCCTCCAAGAGACCCAGTACTTC. J is TRBJ2-5 and V is TRBV12-3 or TRBV12-4; 7 bases match TRBD1. Trimming took 5 bases from V and 1 from J; bases not matched to a gene: 7. The CDR3 is 15 amino acids.

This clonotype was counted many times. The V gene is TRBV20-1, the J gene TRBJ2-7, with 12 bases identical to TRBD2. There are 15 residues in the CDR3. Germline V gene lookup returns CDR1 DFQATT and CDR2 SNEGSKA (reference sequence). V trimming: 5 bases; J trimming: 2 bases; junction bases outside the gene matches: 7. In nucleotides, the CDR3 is TGCAGTGCTGTGACTAGCGGGAGAGGCGCCTACGAGCAGTACTTC. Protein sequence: CSAVTSGRGAYEQYF.

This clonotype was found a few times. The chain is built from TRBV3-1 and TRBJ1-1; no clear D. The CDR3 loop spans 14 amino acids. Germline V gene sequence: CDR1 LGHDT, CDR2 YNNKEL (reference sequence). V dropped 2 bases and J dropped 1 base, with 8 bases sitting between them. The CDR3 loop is CASSQLVPNTEAFF. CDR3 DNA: TGTGCCAGCAGCCAACTGGTCCCGAACACTGAAGCTTTCTTT.

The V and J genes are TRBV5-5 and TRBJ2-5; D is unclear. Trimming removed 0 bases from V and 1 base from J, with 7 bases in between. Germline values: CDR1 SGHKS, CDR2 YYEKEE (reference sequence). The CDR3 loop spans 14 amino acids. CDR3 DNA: TGTGCCAGCAGCTTGGTACCCATCCAAGAGACCCAGTACTTC. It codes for CASSLVPIQETQYF.

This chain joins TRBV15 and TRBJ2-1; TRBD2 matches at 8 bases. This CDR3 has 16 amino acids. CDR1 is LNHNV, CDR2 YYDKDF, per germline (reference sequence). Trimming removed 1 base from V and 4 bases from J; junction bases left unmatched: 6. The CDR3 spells CATSRVGSGVYNEQFF. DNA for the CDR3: TGTGCCACCAGCAGAGTTGGTAGCGGGGTGTACAATGAGCAGTTCTTC.

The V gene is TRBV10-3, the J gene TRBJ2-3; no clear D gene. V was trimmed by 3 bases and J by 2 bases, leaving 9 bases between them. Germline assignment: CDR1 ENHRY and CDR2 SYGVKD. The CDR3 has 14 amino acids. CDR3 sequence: CAISDGRNTDTQYF. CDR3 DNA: TGTGCCATCAGTGATGGCCGAAACACAGATACGCAGTATTTT.

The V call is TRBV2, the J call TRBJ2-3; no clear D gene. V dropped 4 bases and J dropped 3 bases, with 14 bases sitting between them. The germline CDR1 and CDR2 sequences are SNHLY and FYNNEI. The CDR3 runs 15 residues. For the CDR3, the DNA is TGTGCCAGCAGTGTAGTGGGTTTTAAAACAGATACGCAGTATTTT. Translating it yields CASSVVGFKTDTQYF.

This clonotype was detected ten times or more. The CDR3 nucleotides are TGTGCCAGCAGTCGTCGAGGGCGGGGGACAGATACGCAGTATTTT. This codes for CASSRRGRGTDTQYF. The chain links TRBV12-3 or TRBV12-4 to TRBJ2-3, with 7 bases lining up with TRBD2. CDR3 length: 15 amino acids. V was clipped by 5 bases and J by 3 bases; unmatched bases: 8.

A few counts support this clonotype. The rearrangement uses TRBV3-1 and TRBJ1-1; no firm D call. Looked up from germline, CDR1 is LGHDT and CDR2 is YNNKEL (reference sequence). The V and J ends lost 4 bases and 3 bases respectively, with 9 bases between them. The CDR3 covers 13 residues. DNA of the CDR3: TGTGCCAGCAGCCCCCAGGAAGACACTGAAGCTTTCTTT. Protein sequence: CASSPQEDTEAFF.

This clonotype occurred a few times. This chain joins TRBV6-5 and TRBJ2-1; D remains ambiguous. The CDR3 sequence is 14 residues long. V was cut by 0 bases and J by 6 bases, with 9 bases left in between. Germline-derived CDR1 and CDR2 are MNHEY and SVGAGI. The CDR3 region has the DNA TGTGCCAGCAGTTACTCGGGAACTCCCAATGAGCAGTTCTTC. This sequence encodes CASSYSGTPNEQFF.

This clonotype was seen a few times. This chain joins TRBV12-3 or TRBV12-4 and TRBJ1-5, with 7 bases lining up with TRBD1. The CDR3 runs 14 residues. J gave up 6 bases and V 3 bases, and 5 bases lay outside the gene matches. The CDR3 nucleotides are TGTGCCAGCAGTTTGGGACAGACACCTCAGCCCCAGCATTTT. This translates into CASSLGQTPQPQHF.

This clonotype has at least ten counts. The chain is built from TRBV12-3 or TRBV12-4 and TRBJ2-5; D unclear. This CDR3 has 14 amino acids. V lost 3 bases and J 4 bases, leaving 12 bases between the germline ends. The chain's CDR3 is CASSFRAEPETQYF. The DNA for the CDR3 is TGTGCCAGCAGTTTTAGGGCTGAACCAGAGACCCAGTACTTC.

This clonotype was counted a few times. DNA for the CDR3: TGCAGCGTTGAAATTTCGATCCACGAGCAGTACTTC. Its translation: CSVEISIHEQYF. The J gene is TRBJ2-7, the V gene TRBV29-1; D remains unclear. CDR3 length: 12 residues. CDR1 is SQVTM, CDR2 ANQGSEA, per germline. Trimming cost V 2 bases and J 5 bases, with 10 bases left between them.

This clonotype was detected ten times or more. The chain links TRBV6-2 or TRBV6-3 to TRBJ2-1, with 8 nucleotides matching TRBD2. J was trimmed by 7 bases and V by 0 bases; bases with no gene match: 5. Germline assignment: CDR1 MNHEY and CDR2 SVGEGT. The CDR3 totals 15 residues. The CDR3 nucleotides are TGTGCCAGCAGTTACTCTGGAGCGGGGGTTAATGAGCAGTTCTTC. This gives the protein CASSYSGAGVNEQFF.